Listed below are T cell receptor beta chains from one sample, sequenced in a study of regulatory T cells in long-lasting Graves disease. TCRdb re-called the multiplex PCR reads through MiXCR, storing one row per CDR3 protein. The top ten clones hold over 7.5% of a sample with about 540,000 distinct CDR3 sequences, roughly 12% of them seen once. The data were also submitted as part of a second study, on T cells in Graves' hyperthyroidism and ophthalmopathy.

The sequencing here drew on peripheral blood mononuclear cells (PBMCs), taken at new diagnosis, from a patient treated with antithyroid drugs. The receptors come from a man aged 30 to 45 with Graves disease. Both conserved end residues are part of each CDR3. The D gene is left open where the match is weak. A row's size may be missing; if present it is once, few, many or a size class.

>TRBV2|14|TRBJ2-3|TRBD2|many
CASGASGSTDTQYF
TGTGCCAGCGGCGCTAGCGGGAGCACAGATACGCAGTATTTT
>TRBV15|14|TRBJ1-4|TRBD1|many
CATSTTGVGEKLFF
TGTGCCACCAGCACAACAGGGGTTGGGGAAAAACTGTTTTTT
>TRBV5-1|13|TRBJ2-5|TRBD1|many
CASSPGTEETQYF
TGTGCCAGCAGCCCCGGGACAGAAGAGACCCAGTACTTC
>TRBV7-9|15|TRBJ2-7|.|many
CASSPDQDRSHEQYF
TGTGCCAGCAGCCCCGATCAAGACCGGTCTCACGAGCAGTACTTC
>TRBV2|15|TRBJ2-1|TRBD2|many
CASIGAGTSGNQQFF
TGTGCCAGCATAGGGGCCGGGACTAGCGGGAATCAGCAGTTCTTC
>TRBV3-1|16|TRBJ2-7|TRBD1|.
CASSQGRDRITYEQYF
TGTGCCAGCAGCCAGGGCCGGGACAGGATCACCTACGAGCAGTACTTC
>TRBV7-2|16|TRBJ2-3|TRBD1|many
CASSPTGQGIADTQYF
TGTGCCAGCAGCCCCACGGGACAGGGTATCGCAGATACGCAGTATTTT
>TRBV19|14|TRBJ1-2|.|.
CASKGIEPDYGYTF
TGTGCCAGTAAGGGAATAGAACCAGATTATGGCTACACCTTC
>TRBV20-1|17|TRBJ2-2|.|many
CSARVPRLAVNTGELFF
TGCAGTGCTAGAGTCCCGAGGCTAGCAGTCAACACCGGGGAGCTGTTTTTT
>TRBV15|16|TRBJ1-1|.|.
CATSRPSGGTRTEAFF
TGTGCCACCAGCAGACCCAGTGGGGGTACCAGGACTGAAGCTTTCTTT
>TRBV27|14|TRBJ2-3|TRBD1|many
CASSSGGETDTQYF
TGTGCCAGCAGCTCAGGGGGCGAGACAGATACGCAGTATTTT
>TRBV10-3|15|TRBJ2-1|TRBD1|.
CAISGDRAGNNEQFF
TGTGCCATCAGTGGGGACAGGGCGGGAAACAATGAGCAGTTCTTC
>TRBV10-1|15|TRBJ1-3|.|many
CASSDGLASGNTIYF
TGCGCCAGCAGTGACGGGCTGGCATCTGGAAACACCATATATTTT
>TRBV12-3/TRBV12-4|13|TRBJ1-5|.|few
CASKGGGNQPQHF
TGTGCCAGCAAGGGGGGGGGCAATCAGCCCCAGCATTTT
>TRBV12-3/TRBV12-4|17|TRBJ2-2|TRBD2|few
CASSHGLAGGLTGELFF
TGTGCCAGCAGTCATGGGCTAGCGGGAGGCCTCACCGGGGAGCTGTTTTTT
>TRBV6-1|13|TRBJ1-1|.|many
CASTQGMNTEAFF
TGTGCCAGCACCCAGGGGATGAACACTGAAGCTTTCTTT
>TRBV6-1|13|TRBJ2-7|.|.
CASTSSSSYEQYF
TGTGCCAGCACCTCCTCCAGCTCCTACGAGCAGTACTTC
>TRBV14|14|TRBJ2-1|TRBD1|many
CASSQGALRGQEFF
TGTGCCAGCAGCCAAGGTGCGCTGAGGGGGCAGGAGTTCTTC
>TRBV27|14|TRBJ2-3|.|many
CASSLGKITDTQYF
TGTGCCAGCAGTTTAGGGAAGATCACAGATACGCAGTATTTT
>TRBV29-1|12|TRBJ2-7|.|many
CSALAGPYEQYF
TGCAGCGCCTTAGCCGGCCCCTACGAGCAGTACTTC
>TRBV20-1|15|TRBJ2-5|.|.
CSARKSGGASETQYF
TGCAGTGCTAGGAAGAGTGGGGGGGCTTCAGAGACCCAGTACTTC
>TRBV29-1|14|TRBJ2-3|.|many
CSVEPRGDTDTQYF
TGCAGCGTTGAACCCAGGGGGGACACAGATACGCAGTATTTT
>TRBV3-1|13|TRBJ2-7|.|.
CASSQGRQGEQYF
TGTGCCAGCAGCCAAGGACGTCAAGGCGAGCAGTACTTC
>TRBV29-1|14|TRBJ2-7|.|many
CSVEDPDSSYEQYF
TGCAGCGTTGAAGATCCGGACAGCTCCTACGAGCAGTACTTC
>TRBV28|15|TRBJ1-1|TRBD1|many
CASRSQGARVTEAFF
TGTGCCAGCAGGTCACAGGGGGCGAGGGTCACTGAAGCTTTCTTT
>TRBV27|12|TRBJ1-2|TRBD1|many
CASRPRGDGYTF
TGTGCCAGCAGACCCAGGGGGGATGGCTACACCTTC
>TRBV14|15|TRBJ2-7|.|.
CASSQEETLLREQYF
TGTGCCAGCAGCCAAGAGGAGACCCTTCTACGAGAACAGTACTTC
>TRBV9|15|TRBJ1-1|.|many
CASRSVNTMNTEAFF
TGTGCCAGCAGGTCCGTAAATACCATGAACACTGAAGCTTTCTTT
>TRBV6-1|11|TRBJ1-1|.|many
CASTLNTEAFF
TGTGCCAGCACCCTGAACACTGAAGCTTTCTTT
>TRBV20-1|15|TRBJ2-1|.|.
CSARDVLGIYNEQFF
TGCAGTGCTAGAGATGTCCTAGGAATCTACAATGAGCAGTTCTTC
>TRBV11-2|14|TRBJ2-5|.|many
CASSLEQAQETQYF
TGTGCCAGCAGCTTAGAACAGGCCCAAGAGACCCAGTACTTC
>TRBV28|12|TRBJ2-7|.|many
CASIDRSYEQYF
TGTGCCAGCATAGACAGGAGCTACGAGCAGTACTTC
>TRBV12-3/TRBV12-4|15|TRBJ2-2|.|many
CASSWGTPNTGELFF
TGTGCCAGCAGTTGGGGGACTCCCAACACCGGGGAGCTGTTTTTT
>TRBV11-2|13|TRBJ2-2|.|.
CAITVANTGELFF
TGTGCCATCACAGTGGCGAACACCGGGGAGCTGTTTTTT
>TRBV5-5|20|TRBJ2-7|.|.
CASSSLGTGTFWNSSYEQYF
TGTGCCAGCAGCTCCTTGGGGACCGGGACATTTTGGAATTCCTCCTACGAGCAGTACTTC
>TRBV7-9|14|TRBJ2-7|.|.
CASSLVFRTYEQYF
TGTGCCAGCAGCTTAGTTTTCAGGACCTACGAGCAGTACTTC
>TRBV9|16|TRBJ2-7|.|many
CASSVSGSSGFYEQYF
TGTGCCAGCAGCGTCAGTGGTTCTTCCGGATTTTATGAGCAGTACTTC
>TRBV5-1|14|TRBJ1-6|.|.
CASSLGGASNALHF
TGCGCCAGCAGCTTGGGAGGGGCCTCTAACGCCCTCCACTTT
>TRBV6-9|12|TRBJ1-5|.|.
CASSYTAPPQHF
TGTGCCAGCAGTTACACCGCCCCGCCCCAGCATTTT
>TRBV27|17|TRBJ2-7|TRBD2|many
CASSLSPSGLRAYEQYF
TGTGCCAGCAGTTTAAGTCCTAGCGGGCTAAGGGCCTACGAGCAGTACTTC
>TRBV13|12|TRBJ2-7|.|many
CASSSLASEQYF
TGTGCCAGCAGCTCGCTAGCGAGCGAGCAGTACTTC
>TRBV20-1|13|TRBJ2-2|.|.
CSAWVPDTGELFF
TGCAGTGCCTGGGTACCAGACACCGGGGAGTTGTTTTTT
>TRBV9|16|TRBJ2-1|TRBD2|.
CASSVVGTRGLDEQFF
TGTGCCAGCAGCGTAGTAGGGACTAGGGGTTTGGATGAGCAGTTCTTC
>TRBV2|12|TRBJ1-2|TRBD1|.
CASSLTGDGYTF
TGTGCCAGCAGCCTCACAGGGGATGGCTACACCTTC
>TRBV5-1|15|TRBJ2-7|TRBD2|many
CASSHGLAGYYEQYF
TGCGCCAGCAGCCACGGACTAGCGGGATACTACGAGCAGTACTTC
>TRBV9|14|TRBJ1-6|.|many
CASSVAPTNSPLHF
TGTGCCAGCAGCGTAGCACCGACCAATTCACCCCTCCACTTT
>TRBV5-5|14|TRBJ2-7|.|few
CASSLSPEAYEQYF
TGTGCCAGCAGCTTGTCTCCCGAGGCCTACGAGCAGTACTTC
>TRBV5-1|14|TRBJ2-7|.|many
CASSYGLASYEQYF
TGCGCCAGCAGCTACGGTCTAGCGTCCTACGAGCAGTACTTC
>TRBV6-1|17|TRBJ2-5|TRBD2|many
CASSEALIAGVRETQYF
TGTGCCAGCAGTGAAGCGCTGATAGCGGGAGTCAGGGAGACCCAGTACTTC
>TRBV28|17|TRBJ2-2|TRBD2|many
CASSSFPSAGGAGELFF
TGTGCCAGCAGTTCTTTCCCCTCCGCGGGAGGGGCCGGGGAGCTGTTTTTT
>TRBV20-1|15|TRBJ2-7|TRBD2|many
CSAAGTSGRSYEQYF
TGCAGTGCTGCCGGGACTAGCGGGAGATCCTACGAGCAGTACTTC
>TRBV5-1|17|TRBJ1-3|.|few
CASSLAGGVEPGNTIYF
TGCGCCAGCAGCTTGGCCGGAGGGGTAGAACCTGGAAACACCATATATTTT
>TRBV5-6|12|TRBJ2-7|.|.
CASTLGPYEQYF
TGTGCCAGCACCTTGGGGCCCTACGAGCAGTACTTC
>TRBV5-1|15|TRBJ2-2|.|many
CASSLAPGLTGELFF
TGCGCCAGCAGCTTGGCCCCGGGACTTACCGGGGAGCTGTTTTTT
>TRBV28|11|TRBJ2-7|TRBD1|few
CASQGAYEQYF
TGTGCCTCCCAGGGGGCGTACGAGCAGTACTTC
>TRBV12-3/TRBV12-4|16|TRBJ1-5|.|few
CASSWDGLDGNQPQHF
TGTGCCAGCAGTTGGGACGGGCTGGACGGCAATCAGCCCCAGCATTTT
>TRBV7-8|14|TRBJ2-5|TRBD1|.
CASSRRQGEETQYF
TGTGCCAGCAGCCGAAGACAGGGGGAAGAGACCCAGTACTTC